The clone carrying this TCR beta chain has more than one count but fewer than ten. What it binds is unknown. V lost 8 bases and J lost 7; bases outside the gene matches: 7. The CDR3 spans 14 residues. Germline CDR1 is SEHNR and CDR2 is FQNEAQ (reference sequence). The sample originates from a study of T cell repertoires in cytomegalovirus infection. Background on the study: Both a matching HLA type and CMV infection were indicated by public TCR beta signatures. Overall study results and limits: Cumulative public TCR beta family frequency identified CMV carriers with the relevant HLA.

One entry per CDR3 protein, called by TCRdb with MiXCR from the reads. The repertoire consists of some 180,000 distinct CDR3 sequences, with 15% to 20% occurring once and the leading ten covering about 3%. This receptor was taken from a human donor in good health (CMV status not recorded). Some clones in this sample may be carry-over from other donors' samples. The genes are TRBV7-9 and TRBJ2-1, with 11 nucleotides matching TRBD2. Sequencing input: PBMCs. In DNA form, the CDR3 reads TGTGCCAGCGGATTGACTAGCGGGGTTAATGAGCAGTTCTTC. As protein: CASGLTSGVNEQFF.